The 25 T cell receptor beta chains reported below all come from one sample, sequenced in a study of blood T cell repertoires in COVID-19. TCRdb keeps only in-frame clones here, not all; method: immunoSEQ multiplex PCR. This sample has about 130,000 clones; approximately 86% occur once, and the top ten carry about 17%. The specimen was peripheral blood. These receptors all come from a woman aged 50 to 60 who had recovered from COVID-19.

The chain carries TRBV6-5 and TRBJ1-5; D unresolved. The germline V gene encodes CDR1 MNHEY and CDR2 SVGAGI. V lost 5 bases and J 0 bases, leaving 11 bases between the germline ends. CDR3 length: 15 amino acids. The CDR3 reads CASSRDSYSNQPQHF. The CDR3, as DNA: TGTGCCAGCAGTAGAGACTCTTATAGCAATCAGCCCCAGCATTTT.

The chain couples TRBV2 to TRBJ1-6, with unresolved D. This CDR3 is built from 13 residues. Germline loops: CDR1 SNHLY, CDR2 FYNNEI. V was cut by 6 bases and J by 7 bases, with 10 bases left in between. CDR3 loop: CASRADQNSPLHF. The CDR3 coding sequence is TGTGCCAGCAGAGCGGACCAGAATTCACCCCTCCACTTT.

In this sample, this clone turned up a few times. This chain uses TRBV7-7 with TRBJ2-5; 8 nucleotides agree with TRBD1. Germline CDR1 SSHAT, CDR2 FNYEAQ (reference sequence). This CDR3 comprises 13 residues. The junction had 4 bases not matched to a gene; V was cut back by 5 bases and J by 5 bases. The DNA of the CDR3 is TGTGCCAGCAGCCCGACAGGGGCCGAGACCCAGTACTTC. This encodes CASSPTGAETQYF.

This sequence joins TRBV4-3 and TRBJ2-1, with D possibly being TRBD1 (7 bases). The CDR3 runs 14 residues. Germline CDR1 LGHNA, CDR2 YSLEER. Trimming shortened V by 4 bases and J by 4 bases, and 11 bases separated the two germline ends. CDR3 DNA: TGCGCCAGCAGCCCTTCAGGGGGGTACAATGAGCAGTTCTTC. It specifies CASSPSGGYNEQFF.

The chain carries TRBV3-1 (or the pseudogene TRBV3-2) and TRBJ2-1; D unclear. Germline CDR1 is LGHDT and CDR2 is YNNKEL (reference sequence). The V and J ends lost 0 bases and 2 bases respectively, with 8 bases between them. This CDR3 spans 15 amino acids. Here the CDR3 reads CASSQELSTYNEQFF. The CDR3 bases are TGTGCCAGCAGCCAAGAATTGTCTACCTACAATGAGCAGTTCTTC.

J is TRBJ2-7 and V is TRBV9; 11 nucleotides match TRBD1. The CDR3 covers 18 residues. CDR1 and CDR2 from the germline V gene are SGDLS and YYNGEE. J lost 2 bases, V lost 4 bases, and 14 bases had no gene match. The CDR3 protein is CASSSRTGGAHYAYEQYF. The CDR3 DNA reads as TGTGCCAGCAGCTCACGGACAGGGGGCGCGCATTACGCCTACGAGCAGTACTTC. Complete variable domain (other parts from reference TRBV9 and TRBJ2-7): DSGVTQTPKHLITATGQRVTLRCSPRSGDLSVYWYQQSLDQGLQFLIQYYNGEERAKGNILERFSAQQFPDLHSELNLSSLELGDSALYFCASSSRTGGAHYAYEQYFGPGTRLTVT.

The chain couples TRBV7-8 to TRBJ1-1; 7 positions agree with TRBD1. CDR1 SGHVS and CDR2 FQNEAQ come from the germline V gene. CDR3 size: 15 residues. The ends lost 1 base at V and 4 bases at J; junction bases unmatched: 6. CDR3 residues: CASSLVQGPGTEAFF. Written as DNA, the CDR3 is TGTGCCAGCAGCTTAGTACAGGGGCCGGGCACTGAAGCTTTCTTT.

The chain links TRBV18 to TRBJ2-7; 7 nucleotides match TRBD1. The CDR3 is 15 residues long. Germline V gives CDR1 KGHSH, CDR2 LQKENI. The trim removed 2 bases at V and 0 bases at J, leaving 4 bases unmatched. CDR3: CASSPYYRGSYEQYF. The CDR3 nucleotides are TGTGCCAGCTCACCATATTACAGGGGCTCCTACGAGCAGTACTTC.

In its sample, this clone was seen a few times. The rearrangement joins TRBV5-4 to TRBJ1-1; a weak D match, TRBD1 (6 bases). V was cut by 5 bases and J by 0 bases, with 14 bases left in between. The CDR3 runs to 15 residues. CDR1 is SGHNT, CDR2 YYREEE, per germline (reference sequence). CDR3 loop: CASSPRGNMNTEAFF. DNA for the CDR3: TGTGCCAGCAGTCCCAGGGGTAACATGAACACTGAAGCTTTCTTT.

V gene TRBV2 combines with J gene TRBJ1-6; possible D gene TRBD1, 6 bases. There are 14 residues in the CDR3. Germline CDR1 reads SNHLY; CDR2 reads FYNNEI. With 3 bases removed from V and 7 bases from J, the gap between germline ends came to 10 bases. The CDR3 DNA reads TGTGCCAGCAGTGACGACAGGTCGAATTCACCCCTCCACTTT. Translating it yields CASSDDRSNSPLHF.

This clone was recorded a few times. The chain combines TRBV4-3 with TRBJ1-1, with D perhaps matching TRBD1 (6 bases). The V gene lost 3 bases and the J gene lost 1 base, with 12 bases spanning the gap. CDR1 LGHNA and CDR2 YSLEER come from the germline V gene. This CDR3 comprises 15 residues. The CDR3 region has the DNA TGCGCCAGCAGCCATACGGGGGGCGCGAACACTGAAGCTTTCTTT. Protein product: CASSHTGGANTEAFF.

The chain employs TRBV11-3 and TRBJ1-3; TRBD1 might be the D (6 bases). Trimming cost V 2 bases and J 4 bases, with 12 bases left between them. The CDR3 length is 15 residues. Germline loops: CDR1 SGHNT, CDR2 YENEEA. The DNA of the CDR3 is TGTGCCAGCAGCTTAAGGGGACAAGCCGGAAACACCATATATTTT. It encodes CASSLRGQAGNTIYF.

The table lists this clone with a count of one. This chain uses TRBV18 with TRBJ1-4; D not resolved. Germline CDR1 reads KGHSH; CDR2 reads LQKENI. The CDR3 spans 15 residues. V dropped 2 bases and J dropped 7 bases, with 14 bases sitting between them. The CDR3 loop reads CASSPGEGRGEKLFF. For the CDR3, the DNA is TGTGCCAGCTCACCAGGAGAAGGGCGGGGTGAAAAACTGTTTTTT.

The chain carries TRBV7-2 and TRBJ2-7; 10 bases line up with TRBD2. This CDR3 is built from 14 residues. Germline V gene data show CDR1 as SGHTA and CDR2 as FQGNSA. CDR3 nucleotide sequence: TGTGCCAGCAGCTCCCAACTAGCGGGGTTAGGGCTTAGGGTC. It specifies CASSSQLAGLGLRV.

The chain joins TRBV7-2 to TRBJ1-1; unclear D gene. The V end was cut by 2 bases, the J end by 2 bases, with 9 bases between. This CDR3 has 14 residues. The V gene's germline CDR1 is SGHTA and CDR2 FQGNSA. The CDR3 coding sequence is TGTGCCAGCAGCTTACGTCGGGGAAACACTGAAGCTTTCTTT. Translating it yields CASSLRRGNTEAFF.

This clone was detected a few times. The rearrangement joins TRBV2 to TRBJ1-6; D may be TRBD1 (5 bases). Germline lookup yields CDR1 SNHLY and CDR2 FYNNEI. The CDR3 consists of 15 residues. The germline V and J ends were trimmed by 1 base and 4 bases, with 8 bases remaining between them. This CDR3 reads CASSEDRRYNSPLHF. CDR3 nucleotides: TGTGCCAGCAGTGAAGACAGGCGATATAATTCACCCCTCCACTTT.

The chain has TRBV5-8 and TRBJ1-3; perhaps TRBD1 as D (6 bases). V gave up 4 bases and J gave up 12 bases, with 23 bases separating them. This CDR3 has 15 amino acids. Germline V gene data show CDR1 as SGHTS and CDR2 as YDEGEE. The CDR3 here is CASSLIGTPGKDIYF. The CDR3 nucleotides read TGTGCCAGCAGCCTAATAGGGACACCCGGAAAAGACATATATTTT.

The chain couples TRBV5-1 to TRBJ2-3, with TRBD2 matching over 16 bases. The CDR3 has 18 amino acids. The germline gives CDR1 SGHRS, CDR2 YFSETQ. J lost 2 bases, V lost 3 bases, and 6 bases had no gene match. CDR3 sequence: CASSSGTSGRASTDTQYF. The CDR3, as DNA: TGCGCCAGCAGCTCCGGGACTAGCGGGAGGGCCTCCACAGATACGCAGTATTTT.

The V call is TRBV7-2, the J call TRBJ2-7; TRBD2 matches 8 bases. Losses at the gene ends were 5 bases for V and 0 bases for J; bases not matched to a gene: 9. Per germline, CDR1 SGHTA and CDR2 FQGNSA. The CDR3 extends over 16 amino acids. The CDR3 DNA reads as TGTGCCAGCAGCACGCGGGCGGGGGGAAGCTCCTACGAGCAGTACTTC. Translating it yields CASSTRAGGSSYEQYF.

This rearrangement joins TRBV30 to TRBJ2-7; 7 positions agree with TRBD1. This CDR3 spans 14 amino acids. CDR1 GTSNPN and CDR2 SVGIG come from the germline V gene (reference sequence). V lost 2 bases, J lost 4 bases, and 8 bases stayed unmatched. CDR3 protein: CAWSTRTGRYEQYF. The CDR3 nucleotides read TGTGCCTGGAGTACGAGGACAGGTCGGTACGAGCAGTACTTC.

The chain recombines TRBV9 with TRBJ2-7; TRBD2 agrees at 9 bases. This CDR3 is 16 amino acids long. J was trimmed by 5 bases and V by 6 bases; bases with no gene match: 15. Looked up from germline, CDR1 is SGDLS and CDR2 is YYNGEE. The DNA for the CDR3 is TGTGCCAGCATCAGGGGGGCTAGCGGGGATACAGACGAGCAGTACTTC. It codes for CASIRGASGDTDEQYF.

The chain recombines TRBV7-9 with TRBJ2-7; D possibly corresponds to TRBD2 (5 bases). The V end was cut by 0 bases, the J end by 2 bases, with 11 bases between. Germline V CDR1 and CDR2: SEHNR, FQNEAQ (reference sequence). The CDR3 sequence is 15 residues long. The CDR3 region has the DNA TGTGCCAGCAGCTTAGCAGGGAGCCTCCCCTACGAGCAGTACTTC. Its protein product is CASSLAGSLPYEQYF.

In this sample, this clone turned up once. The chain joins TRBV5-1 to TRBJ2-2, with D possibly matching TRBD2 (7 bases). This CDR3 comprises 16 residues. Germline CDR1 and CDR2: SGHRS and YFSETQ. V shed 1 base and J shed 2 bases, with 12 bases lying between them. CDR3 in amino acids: CASSLYAGANTGELFF. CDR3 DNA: TGCGCCAGCAGCTTGTACGCGGGGGCTAACACCGGGGAGCTGTTTTTT.

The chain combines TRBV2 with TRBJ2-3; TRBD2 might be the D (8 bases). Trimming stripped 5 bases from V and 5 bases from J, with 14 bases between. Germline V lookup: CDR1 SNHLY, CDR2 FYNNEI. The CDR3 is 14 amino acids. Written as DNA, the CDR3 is TGTGCCAGCAGTCCCGGGAGGGGGCAAGATACGCAGTATTTT. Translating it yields CASSPGRGQDTQYF.

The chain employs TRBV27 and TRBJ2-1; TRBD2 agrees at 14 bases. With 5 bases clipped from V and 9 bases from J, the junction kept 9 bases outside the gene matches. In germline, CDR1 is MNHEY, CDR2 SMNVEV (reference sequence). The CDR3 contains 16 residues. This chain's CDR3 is CASSPPGLAGVGEQFF. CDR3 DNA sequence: TGTGCCAGCAGTCCCCCGGGACTAGCGGGAGTAGGTGAGCAGTTCTTC.